The present entry profiles one TCR beta chain with its context. This sample was included in a study of chemoradiotherapy in HPV16-positive cancers. The repertoire was sequenced with immunoSEQ multiplex PCR; TCRdb's copy has only in-frame clones and lacks some. The sample has more than 25,000 clones; over 85% are singletons. J lost 8 bases, V lost 3 bases, and 15 bases had no gene match. Germline lookup yields CDR1 SGHTA and CDR2 FQGNSA. The CDR3 is made up of 17 amino acids. V usage is TRBV7-2 and J usage is TRBJ2-3, with 9 bases that match TRBD2. Sequenced here: blood, sampled from a patient who underwent chemoradiotherapy. This clonotype was sampled from a human donor with HPV-associated anogenital cancer. CDR3 sequence (DNA): TGTGCCAGCAGCTTGGTCCCTAGCGGGGCCCGGGGAGGTACGCAGTATTTT. Translating gives CASSLVPSGARGGTQYF. Full variable domain (outside the CDR3, taken from reference TRBV7-2 and TRBJ2-3): GAGVSQSPSNKVTEKGKDVELRCDPISGHTALYWYRQSLGQGLEFLIYFQGNSAPDKSGLPSDRFSAERTGGSVSTLTIQRTQQEDSAVYLCASSLVPSGARGGTQYFGPGTRLTVL.